The clone carrying this T cell receptor (beta chain) has ten or more counts. In TCRdb, the 5' RACE reads were re-called with MiXCR into one record per CDR3 protein. The sample lists roughly 40,000 distinct CDR3 sequences; about 6% were seen once. Trimming removed 5 bases at V and 2 bases at J, with 7 bases between. Germline CDR1 is SGHTA and CDR2 is FQGTGA. The CDR3 length is 13 residues. This specimen belongs to a study of early T cells in non-severe SARS-CoV-2 infection. The material was whole blood, obtained at baseline. The gene calls are TRBV7-3 and TRBJ2-1, with D maybe TRBD2 (5 bases). This receptor was identified in an adult who was a healthcare worker with PCR-confirmed SARS-CoV-2 infection or an uninfected control (not recorded which). The CDR3 DNA reads TGTGCCAGCAGCGAGGGCACCTACAATGAGCAGTTCTTC. This translates into CASSEGTYNEQFF.